This entry lists 23 T cell receptor beta chains sequenced from one sample in a study of T cells in Graves' hyperthyroidism and ophthalmopathy. TCR beta CDR3 region amplification was performed from RNA transcripts. RT-PCR in the first round (using the HTBI primer set) targeted the TCR CDR3. MiXCR, applied by TCRdb to the multiplex PCR reads, yields one record per CDR3 protein. This sample carries approximately 720,000 distinct CDR3 sequences, approximately 18% of them seen once, and the ten largest clones take over 15%. The sample taken for sequencing was blood. The receptor source for this set is a woman aged 45-65 years with Graves' hyperthyroidism that later progressed to Graves' ophthalmopathy.

This clonotype has a count of ten or more. J is TRBJ2-5 and V is TRBV6-1; TRBD2 aligns across 12 bases. This CDR3 spans 17 amino acids. Germline V gene data show CDR1 as MNHNS and CDR2 as SASEGT. Trimming took 6 bases from V and 2 from J; bases not matched to a gene: 10. The CDR3, as DNA: TGTGCCAGCAGATTAAGACTAGCGGGGGACATTCAAGAGACCCAGTACTTC. Translation: CASRLRLAGDIQETQYF.

The chain uses TRBV27 and TRBJ2-3, with 9 nucleotides matching TRBD2. This CDR3 comprises 16 residues. In germline, CDR1 is MNHEY, CDR2 SMNVEV (reference sequence). V gave up 3 bases and J gave up 2 bases; unmatched junction bases: 6. CDR3 in DNA: TGTGCCAGCAGTTTTCGACTAGCGGCCAACACAGATACGCAGTATTTT. Translating gives CASSFRLAANTDTQYF.

This clonotype was found many times. J is TRBJ1-5 and V is TRBV2; D unclear. V was pared by 1 base and J by 2 bases, with 6 bases between. Germline lookup yields CDR1 SNHLY and CDR2 FYNNEI. This CDR3 contains 14 residues. For the CDR3, the DNA is TGTGCCAGCAGTGAAGGGCAGGGCAATCAGCCCCAGCATTTT. Protein: CASSEGQGNQPQHF. Combining the CDR3 with reference TRBV2 and TRBJ1-5 gives the whole variable domain EPEVTQTPSHQVTQMGQEVILRCVPISNHLYFYWYRQILGQKVEFLVSFYNNEISEKSEIFDDQFSVERPDGSNFTLKIRSTKLEDSAMYFCASSEGQGNQPQHFGDGTRLSIL.

The rearrangement uses TRBV18 and TRBJ2-7; 7 nucleotides line up with TRBD1. This CDR3 is 15 amino acids long. The junction had 7 bases not matched to a gene; V was cut back by 5 bases and J by 0 bases. Germline lookup yields CDR1 KGHSH and CDR2 LQKENI. CDR3 amino acids: CASSIGTATSYEQYF. The CDR3 nucleotides are TGTGCCAGCTCAATAGGGACAGCAACCTCCTACGAGCAGTACTTC.

This clonotype was picked up many times. The chain uses TRBV9 and TRBJ1-1; 9 nucleotides agree with TRBD1. The length of the CDR3 is 15 residues. Germline CDR1 is SGDLS and CDR2 is YYNGEE. Unmatched junction bases numbered 14, after V lost 4 bases and J lost 10 bases. CDR3 region: CASSPRTGDGNVAFF. CDR3 sequence (DNA): TGTGCCAGCAGCCCTAGGACAGGGGATGGTAATGTAGCTTTCTTT.

Note on this clonotype: Possible read error: a much larger clone is one base away. This chain uses TRBV6-1 with TRBJ1-4; D ambiguous. V lost 3 bases and J lost 5, with 4 bases in between. Germline values: CDR1 MNHNS, CDR2 SASEGT. This CDR3 is 12 amino acids long. The CDR3 region is CASSDRNEKLFF. CDR3 coding DNA: TGTGCCAGCAGTGACAGGAATGAAAAACTGTTTTTT.

This clonotype was detected many times. CDR3 amino acids: CVYRVGAEAFF. The CDR3 DNA follows: TGTGTTTACAGGGTTGGGGCTGAAGCTTTCTTT. V and J are TRBV2 and TRBJ1-1; tentatively, D is TRBD1 (6 bases). This CDR3 spans 11 amino acids. Germline CDR1 is SNHLY and CDR2 is FYNNEI.

The chain couples TRBV9 to TRBJ1-4, with D perhaps TRBD1 (5 bases). The CDR3 covers 15 residues. The V gene lost 0 bases and the J gene lost 4 bases, with 10 bases spanning the gap. Germline CDR1 SGDLS, CDR2 YYNGEE. The CDR3 DNA reads as TGTGCCAGCAGCGTAGTACCGGGGGATAATGAAAAACTGTTTTTT. Translating gives CASSVVPGDNEKLFF.

This clonotype was observed many times. The V gene is TRBV20-1, the J gene TRBJ1-2; D not resolved. CDR3 length equals 16 residues. Germline-derived CDR1 and CDR2 are DFQATT and SNEGSKA (reference sequence). The CDR3 spells CSPPRTTDTPNYGYTF. CDR3 nucleotide sequence: TGCAGCCCCCCCCGCACCACGGATACACCTAACTATGGCTACACCTTC.

To note about this clonotype: Germline is not matched at one junction end, which may reflect a read error. This rearrangement joins TRBV6-2 or TRBV6-3 to TRBJ1-2; D is possibly TRBD1 (5 bases). The CDR3 has 11 residues. Germline CDR1 and CDR2: MNHEY and SVGEGT. In DNA, the CDR3 is TGCCACGCGCAGGGCGCTTATGGCTACACCTTC. It is translated as CHAQGAYGYTF.

In the case of this clonotype: A much larger clone differs by one base, so this may be a read error. CDR3 loop: CASSLRPVAAGTDTQYF. CDR3 in DNA: TGTGCCAGCAGCTTACGTCCAGTAGCTGCAGGCACAGATACGCAGTATTTT. This rearrangement joins TRBV7-9 to TRBJ2-3; D is ambiguous. Germline CDR1 is SEHNR and CDR2 is FQNEAQ (reference sequence). V lost 2 bases and J 1 base, leaving 16 bases between the germline ends. The CDR3 is 17 residues long.

Only a few counts were recorded for this clonotype. The chain carries TRBV10-3 and TRBJ2-7; TRBD1 matches 7 bases. From germline, CDR1 is ENHRY and CDR2 SYGVKD. The CDR3 has 14 amino acids. J lost 2 bases, V lost 4 bases, and 5 bases had no gene match. The CDR3 nucleotides read TGTGCCATCAGTGGGGACAGCGGAACCTACGAGCAGTACTTC. The encoded protein is CAISGDSGTYEQYF.

Only a few counts were recorded for this clonotype. CDR3 coding DNA: TGTGCCAGCAACAGGGATTGGGCGAGCACTGAAGCTTTCTTT. It is translated as CASNRDWASTEAFF. The chain links TRBV9 to TRBJ1-1, with D possibly TRBD1 on 6 matching bases. Germline CDR1 reads SGDLS; CDR2 reads YYNGEE. This CDR3 has 14 amino acids. V was clipped by 6 bases and J by 4 bases, with 16 bases between them.

This clonotype was counted ten times or more. The V call is TRBV7-3, the J call TRBJ2-1, with 7 nucleotides matching TRBD2. CDR3 length: 17 residues. The V gene end was trimmed by 2 bases and the J gene end by 8 bases; junction bases not matched to a gene: 15. Germline V gene lookup returns CDR1 SGHTA and CDR2 FQGTGA. This CDR3 reads CASSLLYEAGVDDEQFF. CDR3 coding DNA: TGTGCCAGCAGCTTATTATATGAGGCGGGGGTAGACGATGAGCAGTTCTTC.

The genes are TRBV27 and TRBJ1-1, with 7 bases that match TRBD1. CDR3 length: 14 amino acids. Unmatched junction bases numbered 3, after V lost 1 base and J lost 4 bases. Germline lookup yields CDR1 MNHEY and CDR2 SMNVEV (reference sequence). The CDR3 here is CASSLYQGVTEAFF. The CDR3 coding sequence is TGTGCCAGCAGTTTATACCAGGGGGTCACTGAAGCTTTCTTT.

CDR3 sequence: CASSTSPTGTGGLDTQYF. In DNA form, the CDR3 reads TGTGCCAGCAGTACTTCCCCCACCGGGACAGGGGGCCTAGATACGCAGTATTTT. The rearrangement joins TRBV25-1 to TRBJ2-3; TRBD1 aligns across 12 bases. Trimming took 5 bases from V and 5 from J; bases not matched to a gene: 14. Germline-derived CDR1 and CDR2 are MGHDK and SYGVNS. The CDR3 has 18 amino acids.

This clonotype was counted ten times or more. The rearrangement uses TRBV12-3 or TRBV12-4 and TRBJ2-3; 12 positions match TRBD2. The V and J ends lost 0 bases and 9 bases, in that order; junction bases with no gene match: 16. The CDR3 length is 19 residues. CDR3 in DNA: TGTGCCAGCAGTTTAGCGCGTGGTTGGCTAGCGGGGGGGCCAGGAACGCAGTATTTT. The encoded protein is CASSLARGWLAGGPGTQYF.

This clonotype was seen many times. The chain employs TRBV30 and TRBJ1-6; no definite D call. The ends were cut back, 1 base at V and 10 bases at J, with 11 bases in the middle. The CDR3 sequence is 13 residues long. The germline V gene has CDR1 GTSNPN and CDR2 SVGIG (reference sequence). CDR3 residues: CAWSGQPQSPLHF. The DNA for the CDR3 is TGTGCCTGGAGTGGCCAGCCTCAATCACCCCTCCACTTT.

This clonotype was counted at least ten times. The chain carries TRBV11-2 and TRBJ2-1; perhaps TRBD2 as D (6 bases). The CDR3 sequence is 15 residues long. Trimming stripped 4 bases from V and 7 bases from J, with 17 bases between. CDR1 is SGHAT and CDR2 is FQNNGV in the germline V gene. The CDR3 here is CASSSSEGRWNEQFF. DNA of the CDR3: TGTGCCAGCAGCTCTAGCGAGGGCCGATGGAATGAGCAGTTCTTC. Filled out from reference TRBV11-2 and TRBJ2-1, the complete variable domain reads EAGVAQSPRYKIIEKRQSVAFWCNPISGHATLYWYQQILGQGPKLLIQFQNNGVVDDSQLPKDRFSAERLKGVDSTLKIQPAKLEDSAVYLCASSSSEGRWNEQFFGPGTRLTVL.

The V and J genes are TRBV7-8 and TRBJ2-7; D may be TRBD2 (5 bases). The CDR3 spans 14 residues. The germline V gene encodes CDR1 SGHVS and CDR2 FQNEAQ. The germline V and J ends were trimmed by 0 bases and 6 bases, with 12 bases remaining between them. Written as DNA, the CDR3 is TGTGCCAGCAGCTTAGCGGTCGAGGGCGTCGAGCAGTACTTC. Translated, it gives CASSLAVEGVEQYF.

This clonotype was detected many times. CDR3 loop: CASSLNTEGQFF. The CDR3 DNA reads as TGTGCCAGCTCACTTAACACAGAGGGGCAGTTCTTC. V and J are TRBV18 and TRBJ2-1, with TRBD2 as a possible D gene (5 bases). Trimming pared 4 bases from V and 12 bases from J, leaving 13 bases between. Germline CDR1 KGHSH, CDR2 LQKENI. The CDR3 covers 12 residues.

This clonotype was seen a few times. The chain's CDR3 is CSARGGGQDKTLSSYEQYF. The DNA of the CDR3 is TGCAGTGCTAGGGGGGGGGGACAGGACAAGACCCTGAGCTCCTACGAGCAGTACTTC. The chain links TRBV20-1 to TRBJ2-7, with D possibly TRBD1 on 8 matching bases. V was cut by 3 bases and J by 0 bases, with 27 bases left in between. Germline loops: CDR1 DFQATT, CDR2 SNEGSKA (reference sequence). The CDR3 has 19 amino acids.

This clonotype has more than one count but fewer than ten. This chain uses TRBV19 with TRBJ2-2; D tentatively reads TRBD1 or TRBD2 (5 bases each). Trimming cost V 8 bases and J 4 bases, with 17 bases left between them. The germline V gene has CDR1 LNHDA and CDR2 SQIVND (reference sequence). The CDR3 spans 15 residues. The CDR3 is CASCARGASTGELFF. CDR3 sequence (DNA): TGTGCCAGTTGTGCCCGAGGGGCCTCCACCGGGGAGCTGTTTTTT.